The 24 T cell receptor beta chains given below trace back to one sample, sequenced in a study of technical replicates of blood from a few donors. Method: immunoSEQ multiplex PCR; TCRdb's copy keeps in-frame clones and lacks some. In the table there are 15,000 to 20,000 clones, around 87% of which are singletons. Input material: PBMCs. The source is a human donor in good health.

This chain connects TRBV29-1 to TRBJ2-3; 8 bases are shared with TRBD2. Germline V gene lookup returns CDR1 SQVTM and CDR2 ANQGSEA. V shed 7 bases and J 4 bases; nucleotides not matched to a gene: 4. The CDR3 sequence is 12 residues long. CDR3 DNA: TGCAGCGGTCAGCGGGAGCCAGATACGCAGTATTTT. Encoded protein: CSGQREPDTQYF.

This clone was observed a few times. The V gene is TRBV2, the J gene TRBJ1-1; 7 bases match TRBD1. Germline values: CDR1 SNHLY, CDR2 FYNNEI. J was trimmed by 8 bases and V by 1 base; bases with no gene match: 4. This CDR3 contains 13 residues. The CDR3 nucleotides read TGTGCCAGCAGTGAAGGAGACAGGGCGGAAGCTTTCTTT. As protein: CASSEGDRAEAFF.

The J gene is TRBJ1-2, the V gene TRBV6-5; no clear D gene. Between the trimmed V and J ends, which lost 7 bases and 3 bases, there was a span of 15 bases. The germline gives CDR1 MNHEY, CDR2 SVGAGI. The CDR3 sequence is 14 residues long. The CDR3 spells CASMRSSPYYGYTF. The CDR3 DNA is TGTGCCAGCATGAGGTCGTCTCCTTACTATGGCTACACCTTC.

The rearrangement links TRBV6-1 to TRBJ1-2; 9 nucleotides match TRBD1. CDR1 is MNHNS and CDR2 is SASEGT in the germline V gene. V was clipped by 3 bases and J by 0 bases; unmatched bases: 5. The CDR3 is 16 amino acids. This CDR3 is CASSEGQGTTNYGYTF. CDR3 sequence (DNA): TGTGCCAGCAGTGAGGGACAGGGAACAACTAACTATGGCTACACCTTC.

The J gene is TRBJ2-5, the V gene TRBV6-5; 7 bases are shared with TRBD1. Judging by the DNA end, TRBJ2-7 fits better; the J call may be wrong. The CDR3 is 16 amino acids. Germline loops: CDR1 MNHEY, CDR2 SVGAGI. In DNA, the CDR3 is TGTGCCAGCAGTTACTCTTTCCCGGGACAGCTAGGCGAGCAGTACTTC. This translates into CASSYSFPGQLGEQYF.

The gene calls are TRBV28 and TRBJ1-1; no clear D. The CDR3 totals 11 residues. Germline V gene sequence: CDR1 MDHEN, CDR2 SYDVKM. Trimming shortened V by 10 bases and J by 9 bases, and 15 bases separated the two germline ends. CDR3 coding DNA: TGTGCCACGGGAACAGCCCGAAAAGCTTTCTTT. Its translation is CATGTARKAFF.

The chain recombines TRBV19 with TRBJ2-1; possible D gene TRBD1, 6 bases. The CDR3 contains 12 residues. CDR1 is LNHDA, CDR2 SQIVND, per germline (reference sequence). V was trimmed by 5 bases and J by 7 bases, leaving 9 bases between them. The CDR3 here is CASSLRGNEQFF. The CDR3 DNA is TGTGCCAGTAGTCTCAGGGGTAATGAGCAGTTCTTC.

This clone was picked up a small number of times. The genes are TRBV28 and TRBJ2-7; D ambiguous. The V end was cut by 8 bases, the J end by 4 bases, with 9 bases between. The germline V gene encodes CDR1 MDHEN and CDR2 SYDVKM. CDR3 length equals 11 residues. CDR3 DNA sequence: TGTGCCAGCCTAAGCCCTTACGAGCAGTACTTC. It translates to CASLSPYEQYF.

The J gene is TRBJ1-1, the V gene TRBV5-6, with D possibly being TRBD1 (6 bases). Germline CDR1 and CDR2: SGHDT and YYEEEE. The CDR3 covers 14 residues. V was shortened by 3 bases and J by 1 base, with 10 bases between the two germline ends. The CDR3 sequence is CASSYGGGNTEAFF. CDR3 sequence (DNA): TGTGCCAGCAGCTATGGGGGCGGGAACACTGAAGCTTTCTTT.

V is TRBV7-3 and J is TRBJ2-1, with TRBD2 identical over 7 bases. V lost 2 bases and J lost 6; bases outside the gene matches: 7. This CDR3 is built from 15 residues. The germline V gene has CDR1 SGHTA and CDR2 FQGTGA. CDR3 sequence reads: CASSLYGTNVNEQFF. DNA of the CDR3: TGTGCCAGCAGCTTATACGGGACTAACGTCAATGAGCAGTTCTTC.

V usage is TRBV2 and J usage is TRBJ2-7; 7 positions agree with TRBD2. The CDR3 loop spans 15 amino acids. V gave up 6 bases and J gave up 6 bases; unmatched junction bases: 14. Germline V gene sequence: CDR1 SNHLY, CDR2 FYNNEI. The CDR3 here is CASRGVAGVRSEQYF. The CDR3 bases are TGTGCCAGCAGGGGTGTGGCGGGAGTAAGGTCCGAGCAGTACTTC.

The chain uses TRBV29-1 and TRBJ2-7; TRBD1 is a possible D gene (5 bases). V lost 5 bases and J lost 2, with 7 bases in between. CDR3 length: 11 amino acids. The germline gives CDR1 SQVTM, CDR2 ANQGSEA. In nucleotides, the CDR3 is TGCAGCGTTTCACAGGCCTACGAGCAGTACTTC. This encodes CSVSQAYEQYF.

The CDR3, as DNA: TGTGCCAGTACTCCGACTTTCGCTAGCACAGATACGCAGTATTTT. Its protein product is CASTPTFASTDTQYF. The chain links TRBV19 to TRBJ2-3, with unresolved D. V was shortened by 7 bases and J by 0 bases, with 14 bases between the two germline ends. The CDR3 extends over 15 amino acids. Germline CDR1 LNHDA, CDR2 SQIVND (reference sequence).

This chain uses TRBV19 with TRBJ2-1; 8 nucleotides agree with TRBD2. The length of the CDR3 is 15 residues. CDR1 is LNHDA, CDR2 SQIVND, per germline (reference sequence). Germline trimming cut 8 bases from V and 6 bases from J; bases unmatched to any gene: 12. CDR3 region: CASAVGTRTPNEQFF. CDR3 nucleotides: TGTGCCAGTGCGGTCGGGACTAGGACACCCAATGAGCAGTTCTTC.

The chain is built from TRBV7-2 and TRBJ1-5; D not resolved. Germline V gene data show CDR1 as SGHTA and CDR2 as FQGNSA. The CDR3 spans 15 residues. Trimming pared 3 bases from V and 4 bases from J, leaving 13 bases between. Here the CDR3 reads CASSLRVGENQPQHF. The CDR3 DNA reads TGTGCCAGCAGCTTGAGGGTGGGCGAGAATCAGCCCCAGCATTTT.

The chain couples TRBV5-1 to TRBJ2-7; 12 positions match TRBD2. Germline CDR1 SGHRS, CDR2 YFSETQ. This CDR3 spans 17 amino acids. V shed 4 bases, J shed 0 bases, and the junction held 8 bases outside the gene matches. In DNA form, the CDR3 reads TGCGCCAGCAGCCCCGGCGGGACTAGCGGGCACTCCTACGAGCAGTACTTC. It translates to CASSPGGTSGHSYEQYF.

The rearrangement links TRBV30 to TRBJ1-3; D possibly corresponds to TRBD1 (6 bases). CDR1 is GTSNPN and CDR2 is SVGIG in the germline V gene (reference sequence). This CDR3 region has 15 residues. V dropped 4 bases and J dropped 4 bases, with 17 bases sitting between them. The DNA of the CDR3 is TGTGCCTGGACCCCCGGGGGGGGCCGAGGAAACACCATATATTTT. Protein: CAWTPGGGRGNTIYF. Full variable domain (outside the CDR3, taken from reference TRBV30 and TRBJ1-3): SQTIHQWPATLVQPVGSPLSLECTVEGTSNPNLYWYRQAAGRGLQLLFYSVGIGQISSEVPQNLSASRPQDRQFILSSKKLLLSDSGFYLCAWTPGGGRGNTIYFGEGSWLTVV.

The V call is TRBV11-2, the J call TRBJ2-7; unclear D gene. The CDR3 totals 16 residues. The V end was cut by 5 bases, the J end by 1 base, with 18 bases between. Looked up from germline, CDR1 is SGHAT and CDR2 is FQNNGV. Here the CDR3 DNA reads TGTGCCAGCAGCCCAACTCCGGCGGTGTGGTCCTACGAGCAGTACTTC. This codes for CASSPTPAVWSYEQYF.

The rearrangement links TRBV2 to TRBJ2-7; maybe TRBD1 (7 bases). This CDR3 has 13 amino acids. CDR1 is SNHLY and CDR2 is FYNNEI in the germline V gene. The V end was cut by 10 bases, the J end by 2 bases, with 15 bases between. CDR3 protein: CATAGGLPYEQYF. The CDR3 nucleotides read TGTGCCACAGCAGGGGGGCTACCCTACGAGCAGTACTTC.

This chain connects TRBV5-1 to TRBJ2-1; 8 bases are a match to TRBD1. V was pared by 3 bases and J by 6 bases, with 8 bases of the junction left unmatched. Germline loops: CDR1 SGHRS, CDR2 YFSETQ. This CDR3 contains 15 residues. The CDR3 spells CASSSRTGFGNEQFF. The CDR3, as DNA: TGCGCCAGCAGCTCCCGGACAGGGTTTGGCAATGAGCAGTTCTTC.

In DNA, the CDR3 is TGTGCCAGCAATAGGGGGAGAGGAGAAAAACTGTTTTTT. It specifies CASNRGRGEKLFF. This chain joins TRBV2 and TRBJ1-4, with a possible D match to TRBD1 (6 bases). V shed 7 bases and J shed 8 bases, with 14 bases lying between them. Germline CDR1 is SNHLY and CDR2 is FYNNEI. The CDR3 covers 13 residues.

The chain joins TRBV6-1 to TRBJ1-4, with D perhaps matching TRBD1 (5 bases). This CDR3 is built from 13 residues. Trimming removed 5 bases from V and 4 bases from J, with 8 bases in between. Germline V gene lookup returns CDR1 MNHNS and CDR2 SASEGT. The CDR3 DNA sequence: TGTGCCAGCAGTTATGACAGTAATGAAAAACTGTTTTTT. Protein product: CASSYDSNEKLFF.

The chain couples TRBV13 to TRBJ2-1, with 11 bases that match TRBD2. The germline V gene has CDR1 PRHDT and CDR2 FYEKMQ (reference sequence). This CDR3 contains 21 residues. Trimming took 1 base from V and 6 from J; bases not matched to a gene: 20. This chain's CDR3 is CASSLAWPSGLAAPRSNEQFF. CDR3 nucleotide sequence: TGTGCCAGCAGCTTAGCCTGGCCCTCGGGACTAGCGGCCCCGAGGAGCAATGAGCAGTTCTTC.

This chain connects TRBV6-5 to TRBJ2-2, with unresolved D. Germline CDR1 and CDR2: MNHEY and SVGAGI. This CDR3 region has 12 residues. The V end lost 5 bases, the J end lost 7 bases, and 8 bases lay between the germline ends. CDR3 sequence: CASSEAVGELFF. The DNA for the CDR3 is TGTGCCAGCAGTGAAGCTGTCGGGGAGCTGTTTTTT.